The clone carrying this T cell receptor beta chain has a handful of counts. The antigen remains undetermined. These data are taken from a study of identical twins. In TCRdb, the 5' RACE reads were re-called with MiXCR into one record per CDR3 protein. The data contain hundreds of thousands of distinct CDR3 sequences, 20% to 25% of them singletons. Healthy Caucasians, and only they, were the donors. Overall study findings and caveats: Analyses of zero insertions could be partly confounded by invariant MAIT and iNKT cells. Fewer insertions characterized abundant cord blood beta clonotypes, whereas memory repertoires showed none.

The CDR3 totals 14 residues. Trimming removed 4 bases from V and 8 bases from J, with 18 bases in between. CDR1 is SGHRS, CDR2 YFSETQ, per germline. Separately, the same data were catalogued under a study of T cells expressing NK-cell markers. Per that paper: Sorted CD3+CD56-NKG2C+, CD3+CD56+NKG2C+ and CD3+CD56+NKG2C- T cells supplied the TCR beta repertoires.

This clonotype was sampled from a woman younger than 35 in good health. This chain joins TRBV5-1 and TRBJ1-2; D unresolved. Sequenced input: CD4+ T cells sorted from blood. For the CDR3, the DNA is TGCGCCAGCAGCGTGAACAGCCTGACGGTGGGCTACACCTTC. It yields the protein CASSVNSLTVGYTF.